Below are 13 T cell receptor beta chains sequenced from a single sample in a study of blood T cell repertoires in COVID-19 (dated by TCRdb to 2020 to 2022). Library method: the immunoSEQ multiplex PCR assay. TCRdb holds this immuneACCESS table with in-frame rearrangements only. Some clones are missing; in checked studies, unresolved V genes explain under half, and the rest has no known cause. The sample data list roughly 670,000 clones, and approximately 90% of these were observed just once. The ten largest clones add up to over 0.2% of the sample. The sequenced sample was peripheral blood. These receptors were taken from a woman younger than 30 with acute or convalescent COVID-19.

Regarding this clone: Other nucleotide sequences from this sample produce the same CDR3. The chain carries TRBV19 and TRBJ2-1; 7 nucleotides line up with TRBD1. This CDR3 contains 14 residues. J lost 3 bases, V lost 3 bases, and 2 bases had no gene match. Germline CDR1 LNHDA, CDR2 SQIVND (reference sequence). The CDR3 loop is CASSIGDSYNEQFF. The DNA of the CDR3 is TGTGCCAGTAGTATTGGGGACAGCTACAATGAGCAGTTCTTC.

The V call is TRBV30, the J call TRBJ2-7; TRBD1 aligns across 10 bases. Trimming cost V 3 bases and J 1 base; bases outside gene matches: 3. The CDR3 totals 14 residues. CDR1 is GTSNPN, CDR2 SVGIG, per germline (reference sequence). The CDR3 DNA reads as TGTGCCTGGAGGGGACAGGGGCTTTCCTACGAGCAGTACTTC. Translation gives CAWRGQGLSYEQYF.

CDR3 protein: CASSVVFGENTEAFF. The CDR3 coding sequence is TGTGCCAGCAGCGTAGTATTCGGGGAGAACACTGAAGCTTTCTTT. The rearrangement joins TRBV9 to TRBJ1-1, with D hard to call. Germline lookup yields CDR1 SGDLS and CDR2 YYNGEE. The ends were cut back, 0 bases at V and 1 base at J, with 10 bases in the middle. This CDR3 spans 15 amino acids.

The J gene is TRBJ2-3, the V gene TRBV7-2; maybe TRBD2 (6 bases). The CDR3 loop spans 16 amino acids. V shed 0 bases and J shed 1 base, with 11 bases lying between them. Germline V gene lookup returns CDR1 SGHTA and CDR2 FQGNSA. The CDR3 sequence is CASSLAYGGGTDTQYF. The CDR3 DNA reads as TGTGCCAGCAGCTTAGCGTACGGGGGTGGCACAGATACGCAGTATTTT.

This rearrangement joins TRBV30 to TRBJ1-1, with D possibly being TRBD1 (5 bases). The CDR3 covers 13 residues. V was cut by 4 bases and J by 1 base, with 10 bases left in between. Germline values: CDR1 GTSNPN, CDR2 SVGIG (reference sequence). The CDR3 is CAWKGHQNTEAFF. CDR3 in DNA: TGTGCCTGGAAAGGACACCAGAACACTGAAGCTTTCTTT.

This clone was detected once. CDR3 in amino acids: CASSRRTGATNTEAFF. In DNA form, the CDR3 reads TGTGCCAGCAGTCGTCGGACAGGGGCTACGAACACTGAAGCTTTCTTT. The chain employs TRBV27 and TRBJ1-1; 9 nucleotides line up with TRBD1. Germline-derived CDR1 and CDR2 are MNHEY and SMNVEV (reference sequence). The CDR3 totals 16 residues. The V and J ends lost 5 bases and 1 base, in that order; junction bases with no gene match: 8.

The gene calls are TRBV30 and TRBJ2-5, with 9 nucleotides matching TRBD1. The CDR3 spans 15 residues. The germline gives CDR1 GTSNPN, CDR2 SVGIG (reference sequence). Trimming at V came to 8 bases and at J to 2 bases, leaving 12 bases not matched to a gene. The CDR3 region is CAQRAGQGPQETQYF. CDR3 in DNA: TGTGCCCAGCGGGCGGGACAGGGTCCTCAAGAGACCCAGTACTTC.

The CDR3 reads CASVKRGTDTQYF. CDR3 nucleotides: TGTGCCAGCGTTAAGCGGGGCACAGATACGCAGTATTTT. The chain has TRBV12-3 or TRBV12-4 and TRBJ2-3, with D maybe TRBD2 (6 bases). Trimming took 8 bases from V and 1 from J, leaving 10 bases between them. This CDR3 region has 13 residues.

The rearrangement uses TRBV3-1 (or the pseudogene TRBV3-2) and TRBJ1-2, with TRBD1 matching 7 bases. The length of the CDR3 is 14 residues. Losses at the gene ends were 2 bases for V and 7 bases for J; bases not matched to a gene: 7. CDR1 is LGHDT, CDR2 YNNKEL, per germline (reference sequence). CDR3 sequence reads: CASSQFNRGGGYTF. The CDR3 DNA follows: TGTGCCAGCAGCCAATTCAACAGGGGCGGTGGCTACACCTTC.

The chain combines TRBV2 with TRBJ2-7; D not certain. Germline V gene sequence: CDR1 SNHLY, CDR2 FYNNEI. This CDR3 is 15 amino acids long. Trimming took off 6 bases at V and 0 bases at J, with 15 bases between the two ends. The CDR3 DNA reads as TGTGCCAGCAGCCACGAGCCCGCGCACTCCTACGAGCAGTACTTC. Translating gives CASSHEPAHSYEQYF.

The V gene is TRBV7-3, the J gene TRBJ1-1; D is perhaps TRBD1 (6 bases). Germline V gene sequence: CDR1 SGHTA, CDR2 FQGTGA. Trimming stripped 6 bases from V and 4 bases from J, with 12 bases between. The CDR3 totals 13 residues. CDR3 loop: CASSSQGSTEAFF. For the CDR3, the DNA is TGTGCCAGCAGTTCCCAGGGGTCCACTGAAGCTTTCTTT.

The chain couples TRBV4-2 to TRBJ1-2; possibly TRBD1 for D (5 bases). The germline gives CDR1 LGHNA, CDR2 YNFKEQ. The germline V and J ends were trimmed by 0 bases and 9 bases, with 14 bases remaining between them. The CDR3 contains 14 residues. For the CDR3, the DNA is TGTGCCAGCAGCCAAGACACACTGGGGCGGAGCTACACCTTC. It yields the protein CASSQDTLGRSYTF.

The chain joins TRBV2 to TRBJ2-3; 10 nucleotides agree with TRBD2. V shed 6 bases and J 6 bases; nucleotides not matched to a gene: 15. Germline V lookup: CDR1 SNHLY, CDR2 FYNNEI. The CDR3 consists of 17 residues. DNA of the CDR3: TGTGCCAGCAGGAGGAGCGGGGGGGTCCGACGGACCGATACGCAGTATTTT. It yields the protein CASRRSGGVRRTDTQYF.